The clone carrying this T cell receptor beta chain was picked up a small number of times. Amplified TCR beta CDR3 regions were obtained using RNA transcripts as template. Second-round multiplex PCR followed a first-round RT-PCR using HTBI primers. In TCRdb, the multiplex PCR reads were re-called with MiXCR into one record per CDR3 protein. The profile shows hundreds of thousands of distinct CDR3 sequences, 14% of them singletons. This specimen comes from a study of Graves' ophthalmopathy and Graves' hyperthyroidism. This sequence originates from a woman in her 30s with Graves' ophthalmopathy. Sequencing was carried out using blood.

The CDR3 here is CASSQGTAFTGELFF. The DNA for the CDR3 is TGCGCCAGCAGCCAAGGGACAGCCTTCACCGGGGAGCTGTTTTTT. The rearrangement links TRBV4-1 to TRBJ2-2; perhaps TRBD1 as D (6 bases). Germline CDR1 and CDR2: MGHRA and YSYEKL. This CDR3 has 15 residues. V shed 1 base and J shed 4 bases, with 10 bases lying between them.